This T cell receptor beta chain is drawn from a study of Tregs in tolerant kidney transplant recipients. Overall study context: Sorting of CD4+CD25+CD127- cells followed approximately 3-day belatacept mixed lymphocyte reactions, sometimes with approximately five-day graft donor restimulation. Antibodies separated recipient from donor cells.

The table lists this clone with a few counts. Its antigen is not identified. Libraries were prepared by immunoSEQ multiplex PCR; TCRdb keeps only in-frame clonotypes and omits some of them. The data contain about 2,400 clones, about 44% of them seen just once; the ten biggest clones take up roughly 7%. Whole-study results and caveats: Biological reproducibility was not directly addressed in this study.

The sample was Tregs from blood cultured with allogeneic cells. The receptor was derived from a human donor in good health.

The CDR3 spells CASSGSGGPIDNEQFF. As DNA, the CDR3 is TGCGCCAGCAGCGGGAGCGGGGGGCCAATCGACAATGAGCAGTTCTTC. The chain links TRBV5-1 to TRBJ2-1, with 9 bases lining up with TRBD2. V lost 4 bases to trimming and J lost 5 bases; unmatched junction nucleotides: 10. The CDR3 consists of 16 residues. The V gene's germline CDR1 is SGHRS and CDR2 YFSETQ.